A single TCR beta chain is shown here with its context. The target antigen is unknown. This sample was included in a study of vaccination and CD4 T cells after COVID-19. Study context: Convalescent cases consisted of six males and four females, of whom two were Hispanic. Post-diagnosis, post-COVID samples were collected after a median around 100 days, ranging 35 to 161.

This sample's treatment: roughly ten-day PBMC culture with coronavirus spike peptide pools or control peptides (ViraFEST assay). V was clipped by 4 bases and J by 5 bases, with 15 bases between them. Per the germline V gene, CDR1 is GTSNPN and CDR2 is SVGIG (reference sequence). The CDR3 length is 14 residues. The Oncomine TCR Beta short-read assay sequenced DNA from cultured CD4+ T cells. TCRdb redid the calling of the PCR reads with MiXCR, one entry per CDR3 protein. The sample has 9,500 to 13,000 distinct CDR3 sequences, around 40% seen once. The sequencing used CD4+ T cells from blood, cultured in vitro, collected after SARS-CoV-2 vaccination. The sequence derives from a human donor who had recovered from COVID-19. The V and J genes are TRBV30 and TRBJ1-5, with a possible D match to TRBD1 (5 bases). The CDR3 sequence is CAWTKGWGDQPQHF. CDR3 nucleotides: TGTGCCTGGACTAAGGGGTGGGGGGATCAGCCCCAGCATTTT.